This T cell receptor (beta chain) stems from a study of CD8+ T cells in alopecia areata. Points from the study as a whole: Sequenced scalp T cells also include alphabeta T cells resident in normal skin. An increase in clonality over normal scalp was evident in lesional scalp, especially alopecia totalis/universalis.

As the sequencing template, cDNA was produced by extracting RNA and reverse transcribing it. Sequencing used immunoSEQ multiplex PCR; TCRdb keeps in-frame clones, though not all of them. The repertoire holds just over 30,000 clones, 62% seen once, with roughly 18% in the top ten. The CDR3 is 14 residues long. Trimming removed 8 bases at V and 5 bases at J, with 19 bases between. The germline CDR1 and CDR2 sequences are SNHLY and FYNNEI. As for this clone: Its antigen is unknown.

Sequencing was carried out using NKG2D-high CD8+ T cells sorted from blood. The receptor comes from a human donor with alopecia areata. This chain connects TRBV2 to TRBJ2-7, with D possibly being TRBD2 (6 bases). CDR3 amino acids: CASCYPLASHEQYF. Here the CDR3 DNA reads TGTGCCAGCTGTTATCCCCTAGCGTCCCACGAGCAGTACTTC.